This TCR beta chain was sequenced for a study of blood T cell repertoires in COVID-19. Turning to the study itself: Nucleic acid was either cDNA or gDNA, and it came from T cells, B-cell-depleted T cells, or PBMCs.

Followed longitudinally, the Seattle patients had been enrolled during active infection. Sequenced by immunoSEQ multiplex PCR; TCRdb stores in-frame clones only, minus some. The sample has more than 300,000 clones; about 91% are singletons. The sequenced material came from peripheral blood. This clonotype was sampled from a woman under 40 with COVID-19, enrolled during active disease.

The CDR3 region has the DNA TGTGCCAGAGCGGGGGGGGCCGGCGACACCGGGGAGCTGTTTTTT. It yields the protein CARAGGAGDTGELFF. The V call is TRBV7-2, the J call TRBJ2-2, with TRBD2 matching 10 bases. The CDR3 totals 15 residues. Germline trimming cut 9 bases from V and 3 bases from J; bases unmatched to any gene: 7. Germline lookup yields CDR1 SGHTA and CDR2 FQGNSA.